The rows below give T cell receptor beta chains drawn from one sample of a study of PD-1 blockade in classical Hodgkin lymphoma. TCRdb's copy holds only in-frame clones and misses some; the assay was immunoSEQ multiplex PCR. Of around 25,000 clones listed, 81% are singletons. The source was peripheral blood mononuclear cells (PBMCs), collected before the fourth cycle of nivolumab. These receptors originate from a human donor with classical Hodgkin lymphoma. Each CDR3 is given without its conserved first and last residue. Each record gives: J gene, V gene, CDR3 protein.

j_gene: TRBJ2-1
v_gene: TRBV5-4
CDR3aa: ASSQMVGLGNEQF

j_gene: TRBJ2-5
v_gene: TRBV14
CDR3aa: ASSQILETQY

j_gene: TRBJ1-1
v_gene: TRBV7-9
CDR3aa: ASSLAQTGTFGTEAF

j_gene: TRBJ2-1
v_gene: TRBV10-1
CDR3aa: ASSVGLATNEQF

j_gene: TRBJ2-5
v_gene: TRBV18
CDR3aa: ASSTKGGRETQY

j_gene: TRBJ1-1
v_gene: TRBV11-3
CDR3aa: ASSLQDSLGTEAF

j_gene: TRBJ2-6
v_gene: TRBV30
CDR3aa: AWRGTGVFSGANVLT

j_gene: TRBJ1-1
v_gene: TRBV2
CDR3aa: ASSLDSNTEAF

j_gene: TRBJ2-5
v_gene: TRBV5-4
CDR3aa: ASSGTDRGQETQY

j_gene: TRBJ2-3
v_gene: TRBV29-1
CDR3aa: SVAPLHTQY

j_gene: TRBJ2-3
v_gene: TRBV11-1
CDR3aa: ASSPGGDWKSFTDTQY

j_gene: TRBJ1-1
v_gene: TRBV7-2
CDR3aa: ASSLYWAEAF

j_gene: TRBJ2-7
v_gene: TRBV25-1
CDR3aa: ASSLAGQAYEQY

j_gene: TRBJ1-5
v_gene: TRBV11-3
CDR3aa: ASSLARTGEGRCQPQH

j_gene: TRBJ2-6
v_gene: TRBV19
CDR3aa: ASRQGSGANVLT

j_gene: TRBJ2-7
v_gene: TRBV5-1
CDR3aa: ASSPGRDYEQY

j_gene: TRBJ1-3
v_gene: TRBV13
CDR3aa: ASSRRGSGNTIY

j_gene: TRBJ1-6
v_gene: TRBV12-1
CDR3aa: AIPEAGTGVADSYNSPLH

j_gene: TRBJ1-2
v_gene: TRBV30
CDR3aa: AWKFGGQEGYT

j_gene: TRBJ2-1
v_gene: TRBV10-3
CDR3aa: AMGKSGVQDEQF

j_gene: TRBJ1-4
v_gene: TRBV5-6
CDR3aa: ASSLGDTNEKLF

j_gene: TRBJ2-7
v_gene: TRBV16
CDR3aa: ASSRDGTSYEQY

j_gene: TRBJ2-5
v_gene: TRBV19
CDR3aa: ASRGQGAQY

j_gene: TRBJ1-2
v_gene: TRBV6-5
CDR3aa: ASSRQGAGGYT